The 32 T cell receptor beta chains listed next were all sequenced from one sample in a study of T-cell reconstitution after alpha-beta-depleted transplantation in children. The TCRbeta library was prepared with unique molecular identifiers. TCRdb re-called the PCR reads with MiXCR, one entry per CDR3 protein. The sample consists of nearly 250,000 distinct CDR3 sequences, approximately 8.9% of them appearing once. Sequencing used PBMCs, mostly from graft donor cells, obtained 180 days after TCRalphabeta/CD19-depleted stem cell transplant. The receptor set was obtained from a male patient younger than 18 who had a stem cell transplant for acute lymphoblastic leukemia, so the T cells may come from the graft donor.

This clonotype came up many times. The CDR3 here is CASSLDPQGGQPQHF. CDR3 in DNA: TGTGCCAGCAGCTTAGATCCCCAGGGGGGTCAGCCCCAGCATTTT. J is TRBJ1-5 and V is TRBV7-9, with 7 nucleotides matching TRBD1. Germline-derived CDR1 and CDR2 are SEHNR and FQNEAQ (reference sequence). With V trimmed by 1 base and J by 6 bases, 6 bases remained unmatched. The CDR3 is 15 amino acids.

This clonotype showed up just a few times. V is TRBV19 and J is TRBJ1-1; D not resolved. The germline V gene encodes CDR1 LNHDA and CDR2 SQIVND (reference sequence). The CDR3 extends over 15 amino acids. Trimming shortened V by 5 bases and J by 0 bases, and 13 bases separated the two germline ends. CDR3 region: CASSLGVGMNTEAFF. DNA of the CDR3: TGTGCCAGTAGTCTCGGGGTGGGCATGAACACTGAAGCTTTCTTT.

This chain links TRBV7-9 with TRBJ2-7, with 7 bases lining up with TRBD2. The junction had 12 bases not matched to a gene; V was cut back by 2 bases and J by 2 bases. This CDR3 has 17 amino acids. Germline CDR1 and CDR2: SEHNR and FQNEAQ (reference sequence). The CDR3 sequence is CASSLYGRPRGPYEQYF. The CDR3 DNA sequence: TGTGCCAGCAGCTTATACGGGAGGCCAAGGGGCCCCTACGAGCAGTACTTC.

This clonotype occurred many times. The chain has TRBV12-3 or TRBV12-4 and TRBJ2-3, with D possibly matching TRBD2 (6 bases). The CDR3 runs 19 residues. Trimming removed 6 bases from V and 0 bases from J, with 25 bases in between. The CDR3 DNA sequence: TGTGCCAGCAGCCTACCCCTCTGGGCCGGGGGAATAAGCACAGATACGCAGTATTTT. Protein: CASSLPLWAGGISTDTQYF.

This clonotype showed up many times. The rearrangement links TRBV13 to TRBJ2-3; TRBD2 matches 12 bases. The J segment lost 5 bases and the V segment lost 5 bases, leaving 11 bases of the junction unmatched. In germline, CDR1 is PRHDT, CDR2 FYEKMQ (reference sequence). The CDR3 is 17 residues long. CDR3 nucleotide sequence: TGTGCCAGCAGCATTCCCAAACCGACTAGCGGGAGAGATACGCAGTATTTT. It translates to CASSIPKPTSGRDTQYF.

This clonotype was observed at least ten times. The chain links TRBV12-3 or TRBV12-4 to TRBJ2-2; D is perhaps TRBD1 or TRBD2 (6 bases each). V lost 11 bases and J lost 4, with 11 bases in between. The CDR3 is made up of 12 amino acids. CDR3 coding DNA: TGTGCCGGACTACAGGGCACCGGGGAGCTGTTTTTT. Amino acids: CAGLQGTGELFF.

Comments on this clonotype: A much larger clone lies one base from this, so it may be a read error. The CDR3 sequence: CSVEARTRGSYGYTF. The CDR3 nucleotides read TGCAGCGTTGAAGCCCGGACCAGGGGAAGCTATGGCTACACCTTC. This chain uses TRBV29-1 with TRBJ1-2; maybe TRBD1 (6 bases). Germline CDR1 and CDR2: SQVTM and ANQGSEA. V lost 1 base and J 4 bases, leaving 16 bases between the germline ends. The CDR3 covers 15 residues.

Many counts were recorded for this clonotype. The chain recombines TRBV15 with TRBJ2-6; D gene uncertain. V was cut by 6 bases and J by 1 base, with 4 bases left in between. The germline V gene has CDR1 LNHNV and CDR2 YYDKDF (reference sequence). The CDR3 runs 13 residues. CDR3 loop: CATRPSGANVLTF. DNA of the CDR3: TGTGCCACCAGACCGTCTGGGGCCAACGTCCTGACTTTC.

This clonotype came up many times. At one boundary the junction diverges from the germline segment, which might be a read error. The gene calls are TRBV5-1 and TRBJ1-6; possible D gene TRBD1, 5 bases. Germline V CDR1 and CDR2: SGHRS, YFSETQ. This CDR3 region has 15 residues. CDR3 sequence (DNA): TGCGCCAGCAGTTTGGGTCTTCAGGGCAATTCACCCCTCCACTTT. Translation gives CASSLGLQGNSPLHF.

This clonotype has a count of ten or more. V usage is TRBV7-8 and J usage is TRBJ2-1; 16 nucleotides match TRBD2. The V segment lost 4 bases and the J segment 10 bases; nucleotides outside the gene matches: 7. The germline gives CDR1 SGHVS, CDR2 FQNEAQ. This CDR3 comprises 16 residues. The CDR3 sequence: CASSSGLAGGQGEQFF. CDR3 nucleotide sequence: TGTGCCAGCAGCTCGGGACTAGCGGGGGGGCAAGGCGAGCAGTTCTTC.

This clonotype was counted only a few times. One base away lies a much larger clone, so this may be a sequencing read error. The chain joins TRBV4-3 to TRBJ2-3, with 7 nucleotides matching TRBD1. CDR3 size: 14 residues. J was trimmed by 6 bases and V by 5 bases; bases with no gene match: 8. Germline V gene data show CDR1 as LGHNA and CDR2 as YSLEER. CDR3 sequence: CASSSTGMRDTQYF. The CDR3 DNA reads TGCGCCAGCAGCTCGACAGGGATGAGGGATACGCAGTATTTT.

This clonotype was observed many times. This chain connects TRBV11-2 to TRBJ2-7, with TRBD2 matching 8 bases. V was clipped by 0 bases and J by 11 bases; unmatched bases: 9. This CDR3 spans 14 amino acids. Germline V gene data show CDR1 as SGHAT and CDR2 as FQNNGV. The CDR3, as DNA: TGTGCCAGCAGCTTAGAGCGGGGGGCCCGAGCTAAGTACTTC. Translation: CASSLERGARAKYF.

The chain uses TRBV28 and TRBJ1-1, with 8 positions matching TRBD1. Trimming at V came to 3 bases and at J to 7 bases, leaving 10 bases not matched to a gene. Germline V gene data show CDR1 as MDHEN and CDR2 as SYDVKM. This CDR3 contains 15 residues. The chain's CDR3 is CASSLVQTGAGEAFF. In DNA form, the CDR3 reads TGTGCCAGCAGTTTGGTTCAGACAGGGGCCGGTGAAGCTTTCTTT.

This clonotype was seen at least ten times. This rearrangement joins TRBV10-3 to TRBJ2-6; 7 bases are shared with TRBD1. The germline CDR1 and CDR2 sequences are ENHRY and SYGVKD. Trimming removed 3 bases from V and 2 bases from J; junction bases left unmatched: 4. The CDR3 is made up of 16 amino acids. Written as DNA, the CDR3 is TGTGCCATCAGTGAATTCCAGGGGGCTGGGGCCAACGTCCTGACTTTC. This gives the protein CAISEFQGAGANVLTF.

V usage is TRBV24-1 and J usage is TRBJ2-1; 7 bases are a match to TRBD1. CDR3 length: 16 amino acids. Germline V CDR1 and CDR2: KGHDR, SFDVKD. Germline trimming cut 4 bases from V and 9 bases from J; bases unmatched to any gene: 14. In DNA form, the CDR3 reads TGTGCCACCAGTGACCCCCTAAGGGGGCGCCCCGGTGAGCAGTTCTTC. This encodes CATSDPLRGRPGEQFF.

This clonotype was recorded at least ten times. The rearrangement links TRBV2 to TRBJ2-2; D unresolved. The CDR3 has 14 amino acids. Germline V gene data show CDR1 as SNHLY and CDR2 as FYNNEI. V was shortened by 6 bases and J by 4 bases, with 12 bases between the two germline ends. As DNA, the CDR3 is TGTGCCAGCAGATCTGGCGCAGGCACCGGGGAGCTGTTTTTT. Translation: CASRSGAGTGELFF.

This clonotype was detected ten times or more. The chain has TRBV28 and TRBJ2-4, with 7 bases that match TRBD1. This CDR3 region has 17 residues. Looked up from germline, CDR1 is MDHEN and CDR2 is SYDVKM. Trimming at V came to 5 bases and at J to 7 bases, leaving 17 bases not matched to a gene. CDR3 residues: CASSGTVPRRLGNIQYF. CDR3 nucleotides: TGTGCCAGCAGTGGGACAGTCCCCCGGCGGCTAGGGAACATTCAGTACTTC.

This clonotype was picked up many times. The rearrangement links TRBV9 to TRBJ1-1, with D possibly matching TRBD1 (6 bases). Germline V CDR1 and CDR2: SGDLS, YYNGEE. The CDR3 spans 13 residues. V lost 3 bases to trimming and J lost 5 bases, with 11 bases between them. The CDR3 DNA reads as TGTGCCAGCAGCGGCTTACAGGGAACTGAAGCTTTCTTT. It translates to CASSGLQGTEAFF. The variable domain in full, completed from reference TRBV9 and TRBJ1-1, reads DSGVTQTPKHLITATGQRVTLRCSPRSGDLSVYWYQQSLDQGLQFLIQYYNGEERAKGNILERFSAQQFPDLHSELNLSSLELGDSALYFCASSGLQGTEAFFGQGTRLTVV.

This clonotype was counted at least ten times. The chain is built from TRBV10-3 and TRBJ2-7; 11 bases line up with TRBD2. Trimming removed 7 bases from V and 3 bases from J; junction bases left unmatched: 2. Germline loops: CDR1 ENHRY, CDR2 SYGVKD. The CDR3 covers 13 residues. For the CDR3, the DNA is TGTGCCATCAAGGGACTAGCGGACTACGAGCAGTACTTC. This encodes CAIKGLADYEQYF.

This clonotype was picked up many times. This chain joins TRBV6-1 and TRBJ1-2; 10 nucleotides line up with TRBD1. Losses at the gene ends were 7 bases for V and 0 bases for J; bases not matched to a gene: 8. This CDR3 contains 16 residues. CDR1 is MNHNS, CDR2 SASEGT, per germline. CDR3 coding DNA: TGTGCCAGCACCCCGGGACAGGGGTCCCCTAACTATGGCTACACCTTC. The encoded protein is CASTPGQGSPNYGYTF.

This clonotype was found many times. The J gene is TRBJ2-3, the V gene TRBV29-1; D could derive from TRBD1 or TRBD2 (7 bases each). The CDR3 has 14 residues. The germline CDR1 and CDR2 sequences are SQVTM and ANQGSEA. Trimming stripped 4 bases from V and 3 bases from J, with 14 bases between. CDR3 sequence: CSVAQGGGTDTQYF. The CDR3 coding sequence is TGCAGCGTTGCCCAGGGGGGGGGAACAGATACGCAGTATTTT.

This clonotype was detected ten times or more. CDR3 sequence (DNA): TGTGCCATCAGTGGTACAGGGGCGGCAGATACGCAGTATTTT. This translates into CAISGTGAADTQYF. The chain employs TRBV10-3 and TRBJ2-3; 7 bases match TRBD1. Germline V lookup: CDR1 ENHRY, CDR2 SYGVKD. The CDR3 is made up of 14 amino acids. V shed 4 bases, J shed 4 bases, and the junction held 5 bases outside the gene matches.

There are many counts of this clonotype. V gene TRBV5-1 combines with J gene TRBJ2-7; possibly TRBD1 or TRBD2 for D (5 bases each). Deletions cut 4 bases from V and 2 bases from J, with 16 bases between. Germline values: CDR1 SGHRS, CDR2 YFSETQ. The CDR3 is made up of 15 amino acids. CDR3: CASSPLGTGTYEQYF. As DNA, the CDR3 is TGCGCCAGCAGCCCCCTCGGGACGGGGACCTACGAGCAGTACTTC.

This clonotype was detected ten times or more. The genes are TRBV10-3 and TRBJ2-3; D is unclear. The CDR3 has 13 residues. Between the trimmed V and J ends, which lost 6 bases and 1 base, there was a span of 8 bases. Per germline, CDR1 ENHRY and CDR2 SYGVKD. CDR3 region: CAIRKSGTDTQYF. DNA for the CDR3: TGTGCCATCAGGAAGTCCGGCACAGATACGCAGTATTTT.

This clonotype was counted at least ten times. The CDR3 DNA reads as TGCGCCAGCAGCCAAGATGCCGGGACAGCCGACTACAATGAGCAGTTCTTC. Amino acids: CASSQDAGTADYNEQFF. V gene TRBV4-3 combines with J gene TRBJ2-1, with 7 bases fitting TRBD1. The CDR3 extends over 17 amino acids. Germline trimming cut 0 bases from V and 3 bases from J; bases unmatched to any gene: 8. Germline assignment: CDR1 LGHNA and CDR2 YSLEER.

This clonotype occurred many times. The chain employs TRBV6-5 and TRBJ2-7; possibly TRBD1 or TRBD2 for D (5 bases each). The CDR3 has 15 residues. Germline-derived CDR1 and CDR2 are MNHEY and SVGAGI. V gave up 5 bases and J gave up 5 bases, with 19 bases separating them. DNA for the CDR3: TGTGCCAGCAGTCGGCCTCCGGGACGCCTTGACGAGCAGTACTTC. Amino acids: CASSRPPGRLDEQYF.

This clonotype was counted many times. The rearrangement joins TRBV12-3 or TRBV12-4 to TRBJ2-7; TRBD1 matches 7 bases. The CDR3 length is 16 residues. Germline trimming cut 3 bases from V and 3 bases from J; bases unmatched to any gene: 11. The DNA for the CDR3 is TGTGCCAGCAGTTTTGTGGGACAGCCACCCCTCTACGAGCAGTACTTC. Its protein is CASSFVGQPPLYEQYF.

In its sample, this clonotype was seen many times. The rearrangement links TRBV7-9 to TRBJ2-1; 7 bases are a match to TRBD2. Germline V CDR1 and CDR2: SEHNR, FQNEAQ (reference sequence). CDR3 size: 16 residues. The J segment lost 0 bases and the V segment lost 4 bases, leaving 6 bases of the junction unmatched. CDR3 protein: CASSWLGGSSYNEQFF. CDR3 DNA sequence: TGTGCCAGCAGCTGGTTGGGCGGGAGCTCCTACAATGAGCAGTTCTTC.

Ten or more counts support this clonotype. The chain links TRBV29-1 to TRBJ1-1; 10 positions agree with TRBD1. V gave up 5 bases and J gave up 5 bases; unmatched junction bases: 5. The CDR3 is 13 amino acids. CDR1 is SQVTM and CDR2 is ANQGSEA in the germline V gene. CDR3 in amino acids: CSVRQGARTEAFF. The CDR3 nucleotides are TGCAGCGTTCGACAGGGGGCGAGAACTGAAGCTTTCTTT.

This clonotype was observed many times. V and J are TRBV6-5 and TRBJ1-2; tentatively, D is TRBD1 (6 bases). The V end lost 1 base, the J end lost 5 bases, and 14 bases lay between the germline ends. There are 15 residues in the CDR3. In germline, CDR1 is MNHEY, CDR2 SVGAGI. The CDR3 sequence is CASSYYRRGGYGYTF. The DNA for the CDR3 is TGTGCCAGCAGTTACTACAGAAGGGGGGGGTATGGCTACACCTTC.

This clonotype was counted at least ten times. The chain couples TRBV7-3 to TRBJ2-2; D remains ambiguous. This CDR3 region has 16 residues. CDR1 SGHTA and CDR2 FQGTGA come from the germline V gene. Trimming removed 5 bases from V and 1 base from J, with 14 bases in between. This CDR3 reads CASSRTAPLNTGELFF. CDR3 nucleotide sequence: TGTGCCAGCAGCCGAACAGCACCTCTGAACACCGGGGAGCTGTTTTTT.

At least ten counts were recorded for this clonotype. The chain employs TRBV20-1 and TRBJ1-1; 11 nucleotides line up with TRBD1. The V segment lost 6 bases and the J segment 6 bases; nucleotides outside the gene matches: 9. The CDR3 is 14 residues long. Germline loops: CDR1 DFQATT, CDR2 SNEGSKA (reference sequence). CDR3 in DNA: TGCAGTGCGGTAGCCGGGACAGGGGGGGCTGAAGCTTTCTTT. It codes for CSAVAGTGGAEAFF.